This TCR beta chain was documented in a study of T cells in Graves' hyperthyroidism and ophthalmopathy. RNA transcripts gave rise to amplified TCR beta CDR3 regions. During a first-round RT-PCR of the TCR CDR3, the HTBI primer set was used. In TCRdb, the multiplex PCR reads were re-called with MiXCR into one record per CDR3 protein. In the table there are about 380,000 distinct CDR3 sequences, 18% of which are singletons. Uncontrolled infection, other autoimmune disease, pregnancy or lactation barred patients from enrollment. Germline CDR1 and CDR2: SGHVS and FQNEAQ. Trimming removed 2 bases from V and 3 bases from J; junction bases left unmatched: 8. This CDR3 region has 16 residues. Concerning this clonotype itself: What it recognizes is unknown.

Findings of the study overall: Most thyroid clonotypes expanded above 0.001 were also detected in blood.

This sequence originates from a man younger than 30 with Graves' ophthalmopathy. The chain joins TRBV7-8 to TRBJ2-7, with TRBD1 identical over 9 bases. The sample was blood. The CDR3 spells CASSLLWDRDNYEQYF. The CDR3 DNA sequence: TGTGCCAGCAGCTTACTATGGGACAGGGACAACTACGAGCAGTACTTC.